This T cell receptor beta chain was identified in a study of T-cell memory formation after mild COVID-19. This clonotype was picked up a small number of times. Its antigen is unknown. Study results and limitations: Clones contracting day 15 to 85 were balanced CD4/CD8; later expanders leaned CD4+.

TCR alpha and TCR beta cDNA libraries with sample barcodes and UMIs came from 5'RACE using constant-segment primers. TCRdb re-analysed the 5' RACE reads in MiXCR, keeping a single row per CDR3 protein. The data contain roughly 580,000 distinct CDR3 sequences, around 17% of them singletons. V lost 8 bases, J lost 4 bases, and 8 bases stayed unmatched. This CDR3 comprises 13 residues. Germline V lookup: CDR1 ENHRY, CDR2 SYGVKD. V and J are TRBV10-3 and TRBJ2-7, with 7 bases matching TRBD2. Sequencing used PBMCs or a T cell subset sorted from them (not recorded which). This clonotype was obtained from an adult woman who had mild COVID-19 (a few samples of this study predate the infection). Cell type and time point are not known. CDR3 sequence reads: CAIRVAGSYEQYF. The CDR3 DNA follows: TGTGCCATCCGGGTAGCGGGCTCATACGAGCAGTACTTC.